This TCR beta chain was sequenced during a study of tumour-infiltrating T cells in Burkitt lymphoma. About the study: Patients covered every epidemiological subtype of Burkitt lymphoma. Survival, overall and progression-free, tracked with productive clonality.

Trimming stripped 7 bases from V and 4 bases from J, with 16 bases between. The germline V gene encodes CDR1 MNHEY and CDR2 SVGAGI. The CDR3 contains 14 residues. TCRdb's copy holds only in-frame clones and misses some; the assay was immunoSEQ multiplex PCR. The sample contains around 3,900 clones, around 15% of which appear only once. The sequenced sample consisted of tumor tissue. This chain links TRBV6-5 with TRBJ1-2; no firm D call. This TCR was sampled from a human donor with Burkitt lymphoma. This chain's CDR3 is CASNPMGGSYGYTF. The CDR3 DNA sequence: TGTGCCAGCAATCCGATGGGAGGCAGCTATGGCTACACCTTC.